These 10 T cell receptor beta chains share one sample of origin, sequenced in a study of T cell responses to AZD1222 COVID-19 vaccine (dated by TCRdb to 2020 to 2022). Libraries were made using the immunoSEQ multiplex PCR assay. The source is immuneACCESS, and TCRdb retained only in-frame sequences with V and J called. Part of the clones is not carried over; for the studies checked, unresolved V genes explain less than half of this, and the remainder is unexplained. The sample profile shows around 130,000 clones; 75% to 95% of them were found once. The top ten constitute 4% to 4.5% of the sample. Read against the paper, the sample's time point label means: about 28 days (+/-7) after the second vaccine dose. The sample's treatment or condition, from its label and the paper: meningococcal conjugate vaccine given as trial control. The sample consisted of peripheral blood, taken 28 days after the second dose of the MenACWY control vaccine. These receptor sequences come from an adult who received the MenACWY meningococcal vaccine as a control.

This clone has just one count. The V gene is TRBV7-9, the J gene TRBJ2-1; 10 bases agree with TRBD1. The CDR3 extends over 16 amino acids. From germline, CDR1 is SEHNR and CDR2 FQNEAQ (reference sequence). V gave up 5 bases and J gave up 3 bases; unmatched junction bases: 7. CDR3 nucleotides: TGTGCCAGCAGCCACAACCGGGACAGGGGCTACAATGAGCAGTTCTTC. Its protein product is CASSHNRDRGYNEQFF.

The chain carries TRBV28 and TRBJ1-2, with D unclear. CDR1 is MDHEN, CDR2 SYDVKM, per germline. The CDR3 sequence is 14 residues long. Deletions cut 2 bases from V and 5 bases from J, with 12 bases between. CDR3 loop: CASSLGLAGYGYTF. The CDR3 DNA reads as TGTGCCAGCAGTTTAGGGTTGGCAGGTTATGGCTACACCTTC.

The V and J genes are TRBV10-3 and TRBJ2-5; no reliable D call. This CDR3 comprises 12 residues. Trimming pared 8 bases from V and 0 bases from J, leaving 7 bases between. The V gene's germline CDR1 is ENHRY and CDR2 SYGVKD. CDR3: CAIQDDQETQYF. The CDR3 region has the DNA TGTGCCATCCAGGACGACCAAGAGACCCAGTACTTC.

This clone was seen just once. The genes are TRBV19 and TRBJ1-2; D is perhaps TRBD1 (5 bases). This CDR3 region has 13 residues. Germline-derived CDR1 and CDR2 are LNHDA and SQIVND (reference sequence). The V gene lost 4 bases and the J gene lost 5 bases, with 11 bases spanning the gap. The CDR3 loop is CASSTGPLYGYTF. The CDR3 DNA reads as TGTGCCAGTAGTACGGGACCTTTATATGGCTACACCTTC. Together with reference TRBV19 and TRBJ1-2, the CDR3 gives the full variable domain: DGGITQSPKYLFRKEGQNVTLSCEQNLNHDAMYWYRQDPGQGLRLIYYSQIVNDFQKGDIAEGYSVSREKKESFPLTVTSAQKNPTAFYLCASSTGPLYGYTFGSGTRLTVV.

V is TRBV7-2 and J is TRBJ2-2, with 9 positions matching TRBD1. CDR3 length: 15 amino acids. The V and J ends lost 3 bases and 1 base, in that order; junction bases with no gene match: 0. CDR1 and CDR2 (germline): SGHTA, FQGNSA. CDR3 loop: CASSLGQGNTGELFF. CDR3 nucleotide sequence: TGTGCCAGCAGCTTGGGACAGGGGAACACCGGGGAGCTGTTTTTT.

This chain joins TRBV10-3 and TRBJ2-5, with a weak D call TRBD2 (6 bases). Trimming shortened V by 10 bases and J by 1 base, and 16 bases separated the two germline ends. The germline CDR1 and CDR2 sequences are ENHRY and SYGVKD. The CDR3 has 14 residues. CDR3 sequence reads: CATSQVAAQETQYF. Here the CDR3 DNA reads TGTGCCACCTCCCAGGTAGCGGCCCAAGAGACCCAGTACTTC.

The chain couples TRBV27 to TRBJ1-2; D possibly corresponds to TRBD1 (5 bases). The CDR3 is 15 amino acids. CDR1 is MNHEY, CDR2 SMNVEV, per germline (reference sequence). Trimming shortened V by 9 bases and J by 7 bases, and 24 bases separated the two germline ends. As DNA, the CDR3 is TGTGCCAGTATGTCCGGGGGGAACGATGGCTCTGGCTACACCTTC. Its translation is CASMSGGNDGSGYTF.

This CDR3 is CSVDPTGNEFYGYTF. The CDR3 DNA is TGCAGCGTTGACCCGACAGGGAACGAGTTCTATGGCTACACCTTC. This chain uses TRBV29-1 with TRBJ1-2; TRBD1 aligns across 7 bases. V shed 3 bases, J shed 4 bases, and the junction held 11 bases outside the gene matches. The CDR3 has 15 amino acids. Germline V lookup: CDR1 SQVTM, CDR2 ANQGSEA.

The sample holds one count of this clone. The chain's CDR3 is CASSLVQARNEKLFF. The CDR3 DNA reads as TGTGCCAGCAGCTTGGTTCAGGCGCGGAATGAAAAACTGTTTTTT. J is TRBJ1-4 and V is TRBV7-9; no clear D. The germline V and J ends were trimmed by 3 bases and 5 bases, with 13 bases remaining between them. CDR3 size: 15 residues. CDR1 and CDR2 from the germline V gene are SEHNR and FQNEAQ (reference sequence). The full variable domain, rest sourced from reference TRBV7-9 and TRBJ1-4, is DTGVSQNPRHKITKRGQNVTFRCDPISEHNRLYWYRQTLGQGPEFLTYFQNEAQLEKSRLLSDRFSAERPKGSFSTLEIQRTEQGDSAMYLCASSLVQARNEKLFFGSGTQLSVL.

This chain uses TRBV4-2 with TRBJ1-2; no clear D gene. V was cut by 5 bases and J by 6 bases, with 19 bases left in between. Germline-derived CDR1 and CDR2 are LGHNA and YNFKEQ. The CDR3 length is 15 residues. DNA for the CDR3: TGTGCCAGCAGCACCACCCACCGCTGGGAGGATGGCTACACCTTC. This codes for CASSTTHRWEDGYTF.